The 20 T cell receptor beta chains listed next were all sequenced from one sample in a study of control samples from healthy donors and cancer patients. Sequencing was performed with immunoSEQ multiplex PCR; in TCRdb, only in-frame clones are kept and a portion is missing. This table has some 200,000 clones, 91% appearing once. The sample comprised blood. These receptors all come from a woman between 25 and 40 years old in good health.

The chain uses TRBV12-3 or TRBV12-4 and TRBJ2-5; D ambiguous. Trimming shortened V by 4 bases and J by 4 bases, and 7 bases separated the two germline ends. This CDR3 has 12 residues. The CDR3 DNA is TGTGCCAGCAGTTACACGGGAGAGACCCAGTACTTC. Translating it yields CASSYTGETQYF.

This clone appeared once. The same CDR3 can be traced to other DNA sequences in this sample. The CDR3 coding sequence is TGCGCCAGCAGCCAAGTTGGCAGGGACTACGAGCAGTACTTC. This translates into CASSQVGRDYEQYF. The V and J genes are TRBV4-1 and TRBJ2-7; TRBD1 might be the D (5 bases). V lost 1 base, J lost 3 bases, and 10 bases lay in between. The CDR3 totals 14 residues. CDR1 and CDR2 (germline): MGHRA, YSYEKL.

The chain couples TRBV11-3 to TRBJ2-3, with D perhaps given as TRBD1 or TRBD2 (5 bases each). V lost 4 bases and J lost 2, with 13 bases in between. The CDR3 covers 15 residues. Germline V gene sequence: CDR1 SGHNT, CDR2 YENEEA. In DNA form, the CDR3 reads TGTGCCAGCAGCTATTGGGGACGGTCCACAGATACGCAGTATTTT. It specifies CASSYWGRSTDTQYF.

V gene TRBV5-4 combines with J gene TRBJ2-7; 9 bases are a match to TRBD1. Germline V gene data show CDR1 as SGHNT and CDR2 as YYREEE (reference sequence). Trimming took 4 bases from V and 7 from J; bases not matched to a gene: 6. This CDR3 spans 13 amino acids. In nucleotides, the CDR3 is TGTGCCAGCAGCCGGGACAGGGTGAGGGAGCAGTACTTC. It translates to CASSRDRVREQYF.

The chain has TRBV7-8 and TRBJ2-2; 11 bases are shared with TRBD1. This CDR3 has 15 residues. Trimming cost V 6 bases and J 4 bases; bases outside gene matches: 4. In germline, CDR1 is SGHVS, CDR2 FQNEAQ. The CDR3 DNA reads TGTGCCAGCAGGGGGGACAGGGGGGTCACCGGGGAGCTGTTTTTT. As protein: CASRGDRGVTGELFF.

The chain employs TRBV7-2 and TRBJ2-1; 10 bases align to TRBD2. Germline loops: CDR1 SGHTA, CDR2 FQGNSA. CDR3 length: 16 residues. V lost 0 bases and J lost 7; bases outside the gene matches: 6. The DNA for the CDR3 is TGTGCCAGCAGCTTAGCGGTCCTAGCGGGAGCTAATGAGCAGTTCTTC. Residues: CASSLAVLAGANEQFF.

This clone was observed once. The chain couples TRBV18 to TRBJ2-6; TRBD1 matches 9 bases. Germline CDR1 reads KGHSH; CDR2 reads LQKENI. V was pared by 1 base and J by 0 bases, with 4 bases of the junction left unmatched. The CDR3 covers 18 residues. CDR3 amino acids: CASSPRTGALSGANVLTF. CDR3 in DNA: TGTGCCAGCTCACCACGGACAGGGGCTCTCTCTGGGGCCAACGTCCTGACTTTC.

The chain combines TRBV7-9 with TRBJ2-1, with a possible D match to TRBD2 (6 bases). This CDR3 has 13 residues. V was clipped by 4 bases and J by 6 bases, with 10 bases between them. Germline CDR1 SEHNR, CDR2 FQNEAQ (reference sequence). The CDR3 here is CASSSSGSNEQFF. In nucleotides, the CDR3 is TGTGCCAGCAGCTCCTCCGGGAGCAATGAGCAGTTCTTC.

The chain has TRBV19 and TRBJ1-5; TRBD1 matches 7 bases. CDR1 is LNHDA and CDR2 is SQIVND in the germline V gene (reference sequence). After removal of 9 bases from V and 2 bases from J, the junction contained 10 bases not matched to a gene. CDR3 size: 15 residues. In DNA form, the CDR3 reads TGTGCCAGCACCGCCGGGACAGCCCGCAATCAGCCCCAGCATTTT. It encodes CASTAGTARNQPQHF. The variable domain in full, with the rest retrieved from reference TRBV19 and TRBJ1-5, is DGGITQSPKYLFRKEGQNVTLSCEQNLNHDAMYWYRQDPGQGLRLIYYSQIVNDFQKGDIAEGYSVSREKKESFPLTVTSAQKNPTAFYLCASTAGTARNQPQHFGDGTRLSIL.

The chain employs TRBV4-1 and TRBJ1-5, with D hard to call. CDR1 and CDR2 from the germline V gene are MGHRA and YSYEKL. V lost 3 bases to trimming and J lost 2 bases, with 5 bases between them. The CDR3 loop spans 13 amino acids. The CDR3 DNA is TGCGCCAGCAGCCATAGTGGCAATCAGCCCCAGCATTTT. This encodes CASSHSGNQPQHF.

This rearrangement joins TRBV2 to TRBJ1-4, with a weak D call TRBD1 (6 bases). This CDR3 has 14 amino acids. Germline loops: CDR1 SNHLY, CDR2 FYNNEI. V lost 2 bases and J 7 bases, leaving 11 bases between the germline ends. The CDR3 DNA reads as TGTGCCAGCAGTGAAATGGGGGCGGGTGAAAAACTGTTTTTT. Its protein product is CASSEMGAGEKLFF.

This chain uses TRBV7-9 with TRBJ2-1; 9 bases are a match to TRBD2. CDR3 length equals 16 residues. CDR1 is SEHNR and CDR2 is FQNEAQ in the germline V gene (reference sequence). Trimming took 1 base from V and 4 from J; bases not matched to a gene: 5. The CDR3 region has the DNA TGTGCCAGCAGCTTAGTCGCCCTAGCGGGATACAATGAGCAGTTCTTC. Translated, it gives CASSLVALAGYNEQFF.

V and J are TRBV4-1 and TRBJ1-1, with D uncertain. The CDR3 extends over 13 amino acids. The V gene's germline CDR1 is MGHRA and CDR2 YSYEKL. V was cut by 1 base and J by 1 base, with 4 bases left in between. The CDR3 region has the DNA TGCGCCAGCAGCCAAGCCCAGAACACTGAAGCTTTCTTT. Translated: CASSQAQNTEAFF.

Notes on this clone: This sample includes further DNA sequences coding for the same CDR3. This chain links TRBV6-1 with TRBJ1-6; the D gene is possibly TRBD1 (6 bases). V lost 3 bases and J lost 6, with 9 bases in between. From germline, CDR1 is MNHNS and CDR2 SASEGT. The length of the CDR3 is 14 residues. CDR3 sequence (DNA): TGTGCCAGCAGTGAGGTCAGGGGTAATTCACCCCTCCACTTT. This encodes CASSEVRGNSPLHF.

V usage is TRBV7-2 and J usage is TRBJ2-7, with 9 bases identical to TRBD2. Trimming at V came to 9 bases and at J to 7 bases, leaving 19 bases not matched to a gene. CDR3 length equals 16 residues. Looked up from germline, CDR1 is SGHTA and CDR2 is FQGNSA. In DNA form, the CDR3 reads TGTGCCAGTGGGTATAGCGGGAGTCGAGGTAGGGGGGAGCAGTACTTC. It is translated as CASGYSGSRGRGEQYF.

CDR3 in DNA: TGCGCCAGCAGCCGAACAGGGGGCGTAATTCGGACTGAAGCTTTCTTT. This translates into CASSRTGGVIRTEAFF. This sequence joins TRBV4-1 and TRBJ1-1; 9 positions agree with TRBD1. This CDR3 contains 16 residues. The V segment lost 4 bases and the J segment 5 bases; nucleotides outside the gene matches: 11. Germline lookup yields CDR1 MGHRA and CDR2 YSYEKL.

The CDR3 spells CASSIEPGELFF. The CDR3 DNA reads as TGTGCCAGTAGTATTGAGCCCGGGGAGCTGTTTTTT. The V call is TRBV19, the J call TRBJ2-2; no firm D call. V lost 3 bases to trimming and J lost 6 bases, with 5 bases between them. CDR1 LNHDA and CDR2 SQIVND come from the germline V gene (reference sequence). The CDR3 is 12 amino acids.

The CDR3 DNA reads as TGCGCCAGCAGCTACCAACAGGGGGCGGGTGAAAAACTGTTTTTT. Translating it yields CASSYQQGAGEKLFF. The genes are TRBV5-1 and TRBJ1-4; 9 bases fit TRBD1. Per germline, CDR1 SGHRS and CDR2 YFSETQ. J lost 7 bases, V lost 3 bases, and 7 bases had no gene match. The CDR3 loop spans 15 amino acids.

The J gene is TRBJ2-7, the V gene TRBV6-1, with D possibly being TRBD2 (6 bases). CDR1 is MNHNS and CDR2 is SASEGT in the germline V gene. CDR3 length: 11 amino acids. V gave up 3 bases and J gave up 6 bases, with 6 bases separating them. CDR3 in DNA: TGTGCCAGCAGTGAGGGGGGCGAGCAGTACTTC. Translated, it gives CASSEGGEQYF.

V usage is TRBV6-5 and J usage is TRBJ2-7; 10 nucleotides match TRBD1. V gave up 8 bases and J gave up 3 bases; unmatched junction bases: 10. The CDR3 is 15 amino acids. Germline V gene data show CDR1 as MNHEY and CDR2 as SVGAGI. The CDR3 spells CASRQPGTGDYEQYF. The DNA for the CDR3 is TGTGCCAGCCGTCAGCCGGGGACAGGGGACTACGAGCAGTACTTC.